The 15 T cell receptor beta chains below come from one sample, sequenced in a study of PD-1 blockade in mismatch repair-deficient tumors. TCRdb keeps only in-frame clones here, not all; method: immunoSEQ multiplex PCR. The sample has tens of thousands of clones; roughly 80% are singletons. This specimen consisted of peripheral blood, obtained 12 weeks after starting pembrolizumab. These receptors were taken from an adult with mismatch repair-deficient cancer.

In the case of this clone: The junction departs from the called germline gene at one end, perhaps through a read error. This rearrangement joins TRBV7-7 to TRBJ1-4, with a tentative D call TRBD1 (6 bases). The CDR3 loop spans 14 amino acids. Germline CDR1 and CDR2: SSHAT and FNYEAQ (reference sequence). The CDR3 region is CASSSGQPNEKLFF. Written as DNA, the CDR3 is TGTGCTAGCAGCTCCGGACAGCCTAATGAAAAACTGTTTTTT.

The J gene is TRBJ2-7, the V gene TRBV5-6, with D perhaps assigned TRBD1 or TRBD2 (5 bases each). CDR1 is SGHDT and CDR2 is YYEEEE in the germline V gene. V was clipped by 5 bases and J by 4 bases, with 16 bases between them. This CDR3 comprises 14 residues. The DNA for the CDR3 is TGTGCCAGCAGGGCCGGGACCCAGAGTTACGAGCAGTACTTC. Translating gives CASRAGTQSYEQYF.

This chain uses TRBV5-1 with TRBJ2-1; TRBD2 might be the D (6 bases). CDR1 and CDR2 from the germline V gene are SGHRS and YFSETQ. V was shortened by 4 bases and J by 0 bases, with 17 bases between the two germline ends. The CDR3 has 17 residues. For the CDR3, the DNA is TGCGCCAGCAGCCAGGAGGTTAGCGGTTCCTCCTACAATGAGCAGTTCTTC. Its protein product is CASSQEVSGSSYNEQFF.

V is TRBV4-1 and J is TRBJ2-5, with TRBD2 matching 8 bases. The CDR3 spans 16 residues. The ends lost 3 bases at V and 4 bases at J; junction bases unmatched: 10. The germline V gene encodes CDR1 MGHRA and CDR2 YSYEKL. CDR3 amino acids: CASSHPGLANRETQYF. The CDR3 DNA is TGCGCCAGCAGCCACCCCGGACTAGCAAATCGAGAGACCCAGTACTTC.

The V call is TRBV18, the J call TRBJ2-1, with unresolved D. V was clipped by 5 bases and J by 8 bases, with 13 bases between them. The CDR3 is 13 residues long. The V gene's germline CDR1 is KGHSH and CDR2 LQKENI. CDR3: CASSYSAVYEQFF. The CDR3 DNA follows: TGTGCCAGCTCATACAGTGCAGTGTATGAGCAGTTCTTC. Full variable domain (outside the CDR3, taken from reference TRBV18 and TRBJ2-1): NAGVMQNPRHLVRRRGQEARLRCSPMKGHSHVYWYRQLPEEGLKFMVYLQKENIIDESGMPKERFSAEFPKEGPSILRIQQVVRGDSAAYFCASSYSAVYEQFFGPGTRLTVL.

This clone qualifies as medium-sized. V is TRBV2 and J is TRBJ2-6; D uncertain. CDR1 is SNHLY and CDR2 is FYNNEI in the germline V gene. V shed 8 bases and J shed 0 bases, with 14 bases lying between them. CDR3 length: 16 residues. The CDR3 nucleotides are TGTGCCAGCGATAGGGAAAAGAGCTCTGGGGCCAACGTCCTGACTTTC. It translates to CASDREKSSGANVLTF.

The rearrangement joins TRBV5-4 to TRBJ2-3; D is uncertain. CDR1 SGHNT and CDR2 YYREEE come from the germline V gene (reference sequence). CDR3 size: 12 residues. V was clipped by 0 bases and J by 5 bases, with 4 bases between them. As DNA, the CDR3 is TGTGCCAGCAGCTTGGGTCTAGATACGCAGTATTTT. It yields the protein CASSLGLDTQYF.

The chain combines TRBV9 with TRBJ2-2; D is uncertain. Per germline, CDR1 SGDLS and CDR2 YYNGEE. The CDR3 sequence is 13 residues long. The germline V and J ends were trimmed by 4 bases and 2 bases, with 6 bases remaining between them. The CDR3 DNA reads TGTGCCAGCAGCACATCAAACACCGGGGAGCTGTTTTTT. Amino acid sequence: CASSTSNTGELFF.

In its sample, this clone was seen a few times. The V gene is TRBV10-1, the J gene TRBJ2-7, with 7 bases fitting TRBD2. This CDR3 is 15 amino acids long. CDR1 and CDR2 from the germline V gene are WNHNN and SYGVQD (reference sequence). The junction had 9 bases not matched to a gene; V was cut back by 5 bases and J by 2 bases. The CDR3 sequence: CASSPTGGSAYEQYF. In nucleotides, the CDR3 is TGCGCCAGCAGTCCAACGGGCGGGAGTGCCTACGAGCAGTACTTC.

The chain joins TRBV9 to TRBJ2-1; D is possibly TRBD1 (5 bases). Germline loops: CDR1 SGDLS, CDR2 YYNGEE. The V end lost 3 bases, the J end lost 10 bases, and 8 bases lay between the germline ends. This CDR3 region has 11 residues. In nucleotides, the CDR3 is TGTGCCAGCAGCGGTGGGGCAGAGCAGTTCTTC. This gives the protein CASSGGAEQFF.

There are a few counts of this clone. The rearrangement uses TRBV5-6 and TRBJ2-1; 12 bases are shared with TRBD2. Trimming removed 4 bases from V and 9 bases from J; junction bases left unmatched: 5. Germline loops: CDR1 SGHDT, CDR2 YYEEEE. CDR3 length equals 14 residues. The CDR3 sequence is CASSNGLAGSEQFF. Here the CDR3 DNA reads TGTGCCAGCAGCAACGGACTAGCGGGATCTGAGCAGTTCTTC.

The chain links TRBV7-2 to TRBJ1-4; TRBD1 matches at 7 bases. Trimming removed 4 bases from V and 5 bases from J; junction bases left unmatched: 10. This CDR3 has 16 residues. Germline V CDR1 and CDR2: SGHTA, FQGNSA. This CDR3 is CASSSSGGGSNEKLFF. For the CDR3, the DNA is TGTGCCAGCAGCTCTTCAGGGGGGGGGAGCAATGAAAAACTGTTTTTT.

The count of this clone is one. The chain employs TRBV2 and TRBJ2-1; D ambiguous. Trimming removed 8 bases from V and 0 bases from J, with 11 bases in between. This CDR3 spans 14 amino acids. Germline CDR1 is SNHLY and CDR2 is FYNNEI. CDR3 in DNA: TGTGCCAGCGTCAGTGATAGCTCCTACAATGAGCAGTTCTTC. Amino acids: CASVSDSSYNEQFF.

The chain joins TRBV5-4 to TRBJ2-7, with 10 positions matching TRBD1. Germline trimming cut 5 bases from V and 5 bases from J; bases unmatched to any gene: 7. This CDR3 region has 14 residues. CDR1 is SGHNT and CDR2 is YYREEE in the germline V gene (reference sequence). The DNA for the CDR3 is TGTGCCAGCAGAAGATTGGGACAGGGGCACGAGCAGTACTTC. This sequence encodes CASRRLGQGHEQYF. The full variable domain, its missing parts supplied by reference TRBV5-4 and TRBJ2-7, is ETGVTQSPTHLIKTRGQQVTLRCSSQSGHNTVSWYQQALGQGPQFIFQYYREEENGRGNFPPRFSGLQFPNYSSELNVNALELDDSALYLCASRRLGQGHEQYFGPGTRLTVT.

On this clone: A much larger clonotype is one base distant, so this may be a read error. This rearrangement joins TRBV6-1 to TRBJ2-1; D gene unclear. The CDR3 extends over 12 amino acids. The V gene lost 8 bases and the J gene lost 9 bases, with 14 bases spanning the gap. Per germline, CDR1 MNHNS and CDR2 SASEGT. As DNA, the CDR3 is TGTGCCAGCGGCGGCCTGGTGAGTGAGCAGTTCTTC. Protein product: CASGGLVSEQFF.